This is a list of T cell receptor beta chains from one sample in a study of T-cell reconstitution after alpha-beta-depleted transplantation in children. TCRdb itself ran the PCR reads through MiXCR, one entry per CDR3 protein. The sample lists just under 250,000 distinct CDR3 sequences, more than 20% occurring once. This sample comprised PBMCs, obtained before TCRalphabeta/CD19-depleted stem cell transplant. These receptors came from a girl between 2 and 10 years old with Fanconi anemia, due to receive a stem cell transplant. Both conserved end residues are part of each CDR3. The order of the fields is V gene, clone size, D gene, J gene, CDR3 protein, CDR3 DNA. The D gene is left open where the match is weak. Clone sizes are given selectively: once, few, many, or a class where the clone is expanded.

TRBV29-1	NA	TRBD1	TRBJ2-7	CSVQRGRYEQYF	TGCAGCGTTCAAAGGGGGCGGTACGAGCAGTACTTC
TRBV27	NA	TRBD2	TRBJ2-1	CASSLLAGEVPYNEQFF	TGTGCCAGCAGTTTACTAGCGGGAGAGGTTCCATACAATGAGCAGTTCTTC
TRBV20-1	many	TRBD1	TRBJ2-3	CSARKGAETDTQYF	TGCAGTGCTAGAAAGGGGGCGGAAACAGATACGCAGTATTTT
TRBV18	NA	TRBD1	TRBJ2-7	CASSPLQGQGDYYEQYF	TGTGCCAGCTCACCCTTACAAGGACAGGGGGATTACTACGAGCAGTACTTC
TRBV4-2	NA	TRBD2	TRBJ2-7	CASSHFTSGYYEQYF	TGTGCCAGCAGCCATTTCACTAGCGGGTACTACGAGCAGTACTTC
TRBV12-3/TRBV12-4	many	NA	TRBJ2-1	CASSLAGVAVNEQFF	TGTGCCAGCAGTTTAGCGGGAGTAGCGGTCAATGAGCAGTTCTTC
TRBV28	NA	NA	TRBJ2-5	CASSLSRGGQTQYF	TGTGCCAGCAGTTTGAGTCGAGGGGGTCAGACCCAGTACTTC
TRBV4-2	many	TRBD2	TRBJ2-1	CASSQAVRTSGNEQFF	TGTGCCAGCAGCCAAGCGGTTAGGACTAGCGGGAATGAGCAGTTCTTC
TRBV12-3/TRBV12-4	many	NA	TRBJ1-2	CASSRQGNPSRYGYTF	TGTGCCAGCAGTCGCCAGGGGAACCCTTCCCGGTATGGCTACACCTTC
TRBV6-2/TRBV6-3	NA	TRBD2	TRBJ2-1	CASSSSGVVYNEQFF	TGTGCCAGCAGTTCGAGCGGGGTAGTCTACAATGAGCAGTTCTTC
TRBV20-1	NA	NA	TRBJ2-3	CSATNYLASGGTDTQYF	TGCAGTGCTACTAACTACCTAGCGTCAGGTGGCACAGATACGCAGTATTTT
TRBV18	NA	TRBD2	TRBJ2-1	CASSPRVAGMYNEQFF	TGTGCCAGCTCACCACGGGTAGCGGGAATGTACAATGAGCAGTTCTTC
TRBV29-1	many	NA	TRBJ2-1	CSVGWGSYNEQFF	TGCAGCGTTGGCTGGGGCTCCTACAATGAGCAGTTCTTC
TRBV7-9	many	NA	TRBJ1-1	CASSLSHNTEAFF	TGTGCCAGCAGCTTATCCCACAACACTGAAGCTTTCTTT
TRBV12-3/TRBV12-4	many	NA	TRBJ2-5	CASSWSPEETQYF	TGTGCCAGCAGTTGGAGTCCAGAAGAGACCCAGTACTTC
TRBV20-1	many	NA	TRBJ2-7	CSARGATYEQYF	TGCAGTGCTAGAGGGGCCACCTACGAGCAGTACTTC
TRBV10-3	NA	TRBD1	TRBJ1-2	CAISRTRDREDYTF	TGTGCCATCAGTAGAACCCGGGACAGGGAGGACTACACCTTC